Following are 15 T cell receptor beta chains from one sample sequenced in a study of cytomegalovirus exposure and HLA in healthy donors. The PCR ran on 60 Vbeta and 13 Jbeta primers. Method: immunoSEQ multiplex PCR; TCRdb's copy keeps in-frame clones and lacks some. The sample has roughly 150,000 clones, 78% seen once. Sequencing used PBMCs. All receptors derive from a woman between 40 and 50 years old in good health and CMV-seropositive.

This chain joins TRBV9 and TRBJ2-1; 9 nucleotides agree with TRBD1. V was clipped by 4 bases and J by 6 bases; unmatched bases: 5. Germline lookup yields CDR1 SGDLS and CDR2 YYNGEE. The CDR3 length is 14 residues. CDR3 nucleotide sequence: TGTGCCAGCAGCACCCGGACAGGGGCCAATGAGCAGTTCTTC. It is translated as CASSTRTGANEQFF.

With regard to this clone: Compared with germline, one end of the junction differs, possibly owing to a read error. The rearrangement joins TRBV7-9 to TRBJ1-1; D uncertain. This CDR3 is 14 amino acids long. The germline V gene has CDR1 SEHNR and CDR2 FQNEAQ (reference sequence). The CDR3 sequence: CSSSLVQLVSEAFF. The CDR3 coding sequence is TGTTCCAGCAGCTTAGTACAGCTGGTATCTGAAGCTTTCTTT.

The chain has TRBV29-1 and TRBJ1-2; TRBD1 matches at 9 bases. The CDR3 covers 15 residues. V lost 6 bases to trimming and J lost 2 bases; unmatched junction nucleotides: 10. Germline V gives CDR1 SQVTM, CDR2 ANQGSEA. As DNA, the CDR3 is TGCAGCGTCGCACAGGGGGCGAAGGCCAACTATGGCTACACCTTC. It specifies CSVAQGAKANYGYTF.

V gene TRBV6-1 combines with J gene TRBJ2-7, with TRBD1 matching over 11 bases. Looked up from germline, CDR1 is MNHNS and CDR2 is SASEGT. V lost 4 bases, J lost 4 bases, and 12 bases stayed unmatched. CDR3 length: 17 amino acids. The CDR3 is CASSGLGWRDRGYEQYF. The CDR3 region has the DNA TGTGCCAGCAGTGGCTTAGGCTGGAGGGACAGGGGGTACGAGCAGTACTTC.

The rearrangement uses TRBV27 and TRBJ2-2, with 10 bases aligning to TRBD1. V trimming: 5 bases; J trimming: 4 bases; junction bases outside the gene matches: 7. Per germline, CDR1 MNHEY and CDR2 SMNVEV (reference sequence). This CDR3 comprises 16 residues. In nucleotides, the CDR3 is TGTGCCAGCAGTGCTCGGGACAGGGGTGGCACCGGGGAGCTGTTTTTT. Translation gives CASSARDRGGTGELFF.

The rearrangement links TRBV11-2 to TRBJ1-2; unclear D gene. Germline loops: CDR1 SGHAT, CDR2 FQNNGV. V lost 1 base to trimming and J lost 8 bases, with 14 bases between them. This CDR3 has 14 amino acids. The CDR3 protein is CASSLAPGTRGYTF. The CDR3, as DNA: TGTGCCAGCAGCTTAGCGCCGGGAACGCGAGGCTACACCTTC.

The J gene is TRBJ2-3, the V gene TRBV5-1; perhaps TRBD2 as D (6 bases). The CDR3 extends over 15 amino acids. The germline CDR1 and CDR2 sequences are SGHRS and YFSETQ. The V and J ends lost 3 bases and 1 base respectively, with 12 bases between them. The CDR3 DNA follows: TGCGCCAGCAGCTGGACCGGCGGGGGCACAGATACGCAGTATTTT. Its translation is CASSWTGGGTDTQYF.

The V gene is TRBV5-4, the J gene TRBJ2-1, with TRBD2 identical over 7 bases. After removal of 0 bases from V and 5 bases from J, the junction contained 5 bases not matched to a gene. The CDR3 covers 15 residues. The germline CDR1 and CDR2 sequences are SGHNT and YYREEE (reference sequence). In nucleotides, the CDR3 is TGTGCCAGCAGCTTGGGCGGGAGATCTGACAATGAGCAGTTCTTC. It specifies CASSLGGRSDNEQFF.

CDR3 nucleotides: TGTGCCAGCAGCTTGGGATCCGCAGGGTTCACCGGGGAGCTGTTTTTT. Protein sequence: CASSLGSAGFTGELFF. The chain links TRBV5-6 to TRBJ2-2; possibly TRBD1 for D (5 bases). V shed 0 bases and J shed 4 bases, with 13 bases lying between them. This CDR3 has 16 amino acids. Germline loops: CDR1 SGHDT, CDR2 YYEEEE.

This clone occurred a few times. This sequence joins TRBV7-9 and TRBJ2-5, with 12 bases aligning to TRBD2. V trimming: 5 bases; J trimming: 5 bases; junction bases outside the gene matches: 12. Germline CDR1 is SEHNR and CDR2 is FQNEAQ (reference sequence). The CDR3 length is 17 residues. In nucleotides, the CDR3 is TGTGCCAGCAGCGCAGGACTAGCGGGACTCGGCCGGGAGACCCAGTACTTC. Translation gives CASSAGLAGLGRETQYF.

The chain recombines TRBV5-6 with TRBJ2-7; 8 positions match TRBD1. Germline V gives CDR1 SGHDT, CDR2 YYEEEE. V was pared by 7 bases and J by 1 base, with 4 bases of the junction left unmatched. This CDR3 contains 13 residues. The CDR3 bases are TGTGCCAGCGAAGGGACAGGTTCCTACGAGCAGTACTTC. Translated: CASEGTGSYEQYF.

The V and J genes are TRBV2 and TRBJ2-1; 11 bases agree with TRBD1. Trimming at V came to 7 bases and at J to 15 bases, leaving 11 bases not matched to a gene. This CDR3 spans 13 amino acids. From germline, CDR1 is SNHLY and CDR2 FYNNEI. The CDR3 DNA sequence: TGTGCCAGCACCAAGGAGGACGGGACAGGGGGGTTCTTC. Protein: CASTKEDGTGGFF.

This clone has only one observation. This rearrangement joins TRBV2 to TRBJ1-4, with D unresolved. The V gene's germline CDR1 is SNHLY and CDR2 FYNNEI. This CDR3 has 14 amino acids. The V gene lost 6 bases and the J gene lost 5 bases, with 13 bases spanning the gap. DNA of the CDR3: TGTGCCAGCAGCCGGGGTGGAATAAATGAAAAACTGTTTTTT. This gives the protein CASSRGGINEKLFF.

The chain links TRBV5-4 to TRBJ2-1, with 8 nucleotides matching TRBD2. V lost 3 bases, J lost 3 bases, and 11 bases stayed unmatched. The germline CDR1 and CDR2 sequences are SGHNT and YYREEE (reference sequence). This CDR3 contains 17 residues. The CDR3 DNA sequence: TGTGCCAGCAGCTACGGGGGCGGGGGGACAATCTACAATGAGCAGTTCTTC. Translating gives CASSYGGGGTIYNEQFF.

This clone appeared once. The chain has TRBV6-5 and TRBJ2-2; D is possibly TRBD2 (6 bases). Germline V CDR1 and CDR2: MNHEY, SVGAGI. The length of the CDR3 is 16 residues. Trimming shortened V by 3 bases and J by 6 bases, and 17 bases separated the two germline ends. CDR3 sequence: CASSYAASGSSGELFF. CDR3 in DNA: TGTGCCAGCAGTTATGCTGCGAGCGGGTCTTCCGGGGAGCTGTTTTTT.